This TCR beta chain was captured by sequencing in a study of blood T cell repertoires in COVID-19. In the study overall: Material from acute and convalescent COVID-19 was sourced from the United States, Italy and Spain. Sources were T cells, B-cell-depleted T cells, or PBMCs; the material itself was cDNA or gDNA.

This clone showed up just once. Authors' methods: Scientists estimated how many nucleated cells there were by amplifying reference gene primers. Libraries were prepared by immunoSEQ multiplex PCR; TCRdb keeps only in-frame clonotypes and omits some of them. The V and J calls and clone size come from that table; D and trimming were worked out from the DNA. Of 300,000 to 500,000 clones listed, roughly 86% are singletons. V lost 5 bases and J 8 bases, leaving 15 bases between the germline ends. There are 14 residues in the CDR3. Per the germline V gene, CDR1 is LNHDA and CDR2 is SQIVND (reference sequence). Participants spanned ages about 18 to 95 years and resided in about two dozen US areas.

The specimen was PBMCs or T cells enriched from blood (not recorded which). This chain joins TRBV19 and TRBJ1-4, with D hard to call. The source is a woman between 40 and 50 years old with acute COVID-19. This CDR3 is CASSPGFPGEKLFF. Here the CDR3 DNA reads TGTGCCAGTAGTCCCGGGTTCCCTGGAGAAAAACTGTTTTTT.